This T cell receptor beta chain was documented in a study of PD-1 blockade in classical Hodgkin lymphoma. Assay used: immunoSEQ multiplex PCR; TCRdb lists only in-frame clones, some missing. The repertoire includes roughly 35,000 clones, about 93% of them detected once, and 0.25% to 0.35% sits in the top ten. Time point specified: cycle 4 day 1 (C4D1), after less than 7 weeks of nivolumab. Every patient experienced relapse after autologous stem cell transplantation, and brentuximab vedotin exposure varied. Starting with thawed PBMCs, CD4+ T cells were purified by magnetic negative selection. Study results and caveats: By cycle point C4D1, TCR diversity had risen significantly in CD4+ cells (but not CD8+ cells).

Worth noting for this clone: Its antigen is unidentified.

Germline CDR1 reads LNHDA; CDR2 reads SQIVND (reference sequence). The CDR3 loop spans 15 amino acids. Germline trimming cut 7 bases from V and 3 bases from J; bases unmatched to any gene: 12. The sequence was obtained from a human donor with classical Hodgkin lymphoma. The material sequenced was CD4+ T cells from blood, taken before the fourth cycle of nivolumab. The chain carries TRBV19 and TRBJ2-7; 7 nucleotides line up with TRBD2. The chain's CDR3 is CASTVGGTGLYEQYF. CDR3 bases: TGTGCCAGTACCGTGGGGGGGACGGGACTCTACGAGCAGTACTTC.